This T cell receptor (beta chain) emerged from a study of T cell responses to AZD1222 COVID-19 vaccine. The study, taken as a whole, reports: CD4 TCRs linked to vaccination spanned spike, dominating at 160-218 and 743-854. At baseline, seropositivity was found in only a handful of AZD1222 recipients. Scientists sampled the repertoires only once the peak T cell response had passed. Breadth and depth of Spike-specific TCRs rose after two AZD1222 doses.

Remarks on this clone: Antigen unknown.

Method: immunoSEQ multiplex PCR; TCRdb's copy keeps in-frame clones and lacks some. The sample lists around 120,000 clones, about 88% seen once, with under 20% in the top ten. The source is an adult in good health. The input for sequencing was peripheral blood, taken on day 0 of MenACWY control vaccination.

The CDR3 loop is CASSISSQSSSEQFF. The CDR3, as DNA: TGTGCCAGTAGTATCTCTAGCCAATCGTCGAGTGAGCAGTTCTTC. The chain carries TRBV19 and TRBJ2-1, with D possibly matching TRBD2 (5 bases). V shed 3 bases and J shed 9 bases, with 18 bases lying between them. The germline V gene has CDR1 LNHDA and CDR2 SQIVND (reference sequence). CDR3 length equals 15 residues.